This TCR beta chain emerged from a study of blood T cell repertoires in COVID-19. Overall study: Spain, Italy and the United States supplied samples that represented acute and convalescent COVID-19. T cells, B-cell-depleted T cells, or PBMCs supplied cDNA or gDNA.

Seattle patients were enrolled during active infection and followed longitudinally. In the original processing: Reference gene primer amplification gave nucleated cell count estimates. The repertoire was sequenced with immunoSEQ multiplex PCR; TCRdb's copy has only in-frame clones and lacks some. D and trimming come from the DNA, and the V and J calls and clone size come from that table. The sample lists some 150,000 clones, approximately 87% occurring once. This CDR3 region has 15 residues. CDR1 is SGHRS and CDR2 is YFSETQ in the germline V gene. J gave up 2 bases and V 2 bases, and 3 bases lay outside the gene matches.

Material for sequencing was peripheral blood. The rearrangement links TRBV5-1 to TRBJ2-4; 8 bases match TRBD2. This TCR was sampled from a woman aged 55-70 years with COVID-19, enrolled during active disease. CDR3 sequence: CASSFTSGTKNIQYF. CDR3 in DNA: TGCGCCAGCAGCTTCACTAGCGGAACCAAAAACATTCAGTACTTC.